The 27 T cell receptor beta chains below all came from one sample that was sequenced in a study of cytomegalovirus exposure and HLA in healthy donors. This table comes from immunoSEQ multiplex PCR, and its TCRdb copy is limited to in-frame clones, with some not included. The sample yields over 200,000 clones, approximately 86% seen once. Sequencing input: PBMCs. Receptors were obtained from a woman aged 18 to 35 in good health and CMV-seronegative.

In this sample, this clone turned up a few times. The V and J genes are TRBV7-2 and TRBJ1-2, with unresolved D. Germline V gene data show CDR1 as SGHTA and CDR2 as FQGNSA. Trimming removed 4 bases at V and 7 bases at J, with 7 bases between. CDR3 size: 11 residues. CDR3 bases: TGTGCCAGCAGCTCGTCTCGTGGCTACACCTTC. Protein product: CASSSSRGYTF.

J is TRBJ2-2 and V is TRBV19; maybe TRBD1 (6 bases). CDR3 length equals 14 residues. V shed 3 bases and J shed 4 bases, with 9 bases lying between them. CDR1 and CDR2 from the germline V gene are LNHDA and SQIVND (reference sequence). The CDR3 protein is CASSIAGATGELFF. CDR3 coding DNA: TGTGCCAGTAGTATCGCAGGGGCCACCGGGGAGCTGTTTTTT.

V and J are TRBV6-5 and TRBJ1-3; TRBD1 aligns across 7 bases. With 4 bases clipped from V and 2 bases from J, the junction kept 2 bases outside the gene matches. CDR3 length: 14 residues. The germline CDR1 and CDR2 sequences are MNHEY and SVGAGI. The CDR3 loop reads CASSSGGPGNTIYF. The CDR3 DNA reads as TGTGCCAGCAGTTCAGGGGGACCTGGAAACACCATATATTTT.

The chain employs TRBV19 and TRBJ2-7; 7 bases are shared with TRBD2. V was clipped by 0 bases and J by 1 base; unmatched bases: 3. The length of the CDR3 is 15 residues. Germline V gene data show CDR1 as LNHDA and CDR2 as SQIVND (reference sequence). CDR3 residues: CASSIEASGSYEQYF. Written as DNA, the CDR3 is TGTGCCAGTAGTATAGAAGCTAGCGGATCCTACGAGCAGTACTTC.

The CDR3 here is CASSLWRDQETQYF. Here the CDR3 DNA reads TGCGCCAGCAGCTTGTGGCGGGACCAAGAGACCCAGTACTTC. This chain uses TRBV5-1 with TRBJ2-5; possible D gene TRBD2, 5 bases. The V gene lost 1 base and the J gene lost 0 bases, with 7 bases spanning the gap. This CDR3 region has 14 residues. The germline V gene has CDR1 SGHRS and CDR2 YFSETQ.

V is TRBV5-1 and J is TRBJ2-1; TRBD2 matches at 9 bases. CDR1 and CDR2 (germline): SGHRS, YFSETQ. The CDR3 runs to 16 residues. J lost 7 bases, V lost 0 bases, and 8 bases had no gene match. In nucleotides, the CDR3 is TGCGCCAGCAGCTTGGATTTAGCGGGAGAGAAGAATGAGCAGTTCTTC. This encodes CASSLDLAGEKNEQFF. Full variable domain (remainder filled in from reference TRBV5-1 and TRBJ2-1): KAGVTQTPRYLIKTRGQQVTLSCSPISGHRSVSWYQQTPGQGLQFLFEYFSETQRNKGNFPGRFSGRQFSNSRSEMNVSTLELGDSALYLCASSLDLAGEKNEQFFGPGTRLTVL.

In nucleotides, the CDR3 is TGTGCCAGCAGTGCCGGGACAGAGAACACCGGGGAGCTGTTTTTT. Translation: CASSAGTENTGELFF. V usage is TRBV2 and J usage is TRBJ2-2; 7 positions agree with TRBD1. CDR1 and CDR2 (germline): SNHLY, FYNNEI. This CDR3 region has 15 residues. The junction had 3 bases not matched to a gene; V was cut back by 4 bases and J by 1 base.

The chain employs TRBV9 and TRBJ1-2; TRBD1 agrees at 8 bases. Trimming at V came to 4 bases and at J to 3 bases, leaving 5 bases not matched to a gene. The CDR3 spans 14 residues. Germline V lookup: CDR1 SGDLS, CDR2 YYNGEE. The CDR3 region is CASSPQDRDYGYTF. CDR3 nucleotide sequence: TGTGCCAGCAGCCCTCAGGACAGGGACTATGGCTACACCTTC.

The rearrangement joins TRBV9 to TRBJ2-2; D is uncertain. Germline lookup yields CDR1 SGDLS and CDR2 YYNGEE. Trimming stripped 4 bases from V and 5 bases from J, with 9 bases between. CDR3 size: 13 residues. Here the CDR3 DNA reads TGTGCCAGCAGCCCCGCGGCGACCGGGGAGCTGTTTTTT. Its protein product is CASSPAATGELFF. Full variable domain (outside the CDR3, taken from reference TRBV9 and TRBJ2-2): DSGVTQTPKHLITATGQRVTLRCSPRSGDLSVYWYQQSLDQGLQFLIQYYNGEERAKGNILERFSAQQFPDLHSELNLSSLELGDSALYFCASSPAATGELFFGEGSRLTVL.

V and J are TRBV15 and TRBJ2-7; D is possibly TRBD2 (5 bases). The germline CDR1 and CDR2 sequences are LNHNV and YYDKDF (reference sequence). This CDR3 comprises 14 residues. The ends were cut back, 4 bases at V and 0 bases at J, with 10 bases in the middle. CDR3 in amino acids: CATSMMGSSYEQYF. CDR3 DNA: TGTGCCACCAGCATGATGGGGAGCTCCTACGAGCAGTACTTC.

This chain uses TRBV6-6 with TRBJ2-5; 7 bases agree with TRBD1. The CDR3 contains 14 residues. J lost 3 bases, V lost 0 bases, and 1 base had no gene match. Germline V gene sequence: CDR1 MNHNY, CDR2 SVGAGI (reference sequence). Here the CDR3 reads CASSYSDREETQYF. CDR3 DNA sequence: TGTGCCAGCAGTTACTCCGACAGGGAAGAGACCCAGTACTTC.

The V and J genes are TRBV7-2 and TRBJ1-5; D uncertain. The CDR3 sequence is 16 residues long. The V gene's germline CDR1 is SGHTA and CDR2 FQGNSA. V was clipped by 4 bases and J by 4 bases, with 17 bases between them. CDR3 in amino acids: CASSSPRAGINQPQHF. The DNA for the CDR3 is TGTGCCAGCAGCTCCCCACGGGCGGGGATTAATCAGCCCCAGCATTTT.

V gene TRBV5-6 combines with J gene TRBJ1-1; the match to TRBD1 covers 10 bases. The CDR3 runs to 17 residues. Trimming removed 5 bases from V and 0 bases from J; junction bases left unmatched: 10. Germline lookup yields CDR1 SGHDT and CDR2 YYEEEE. The CDR3 nucleotides read TGTGCCAGCAGTAGACAGGGGGCCCGGGGGTTGAACACTGAAGCTTTCTTT. Translating it yields CASSRQGARGLNTEAFF.

In this sample, this clone turned up a few times. The V call is TRBV6-5, the J call TRBJ1-2; no reliable D call. This CDR3 spans 12 amino acids. The ends were cut back, 2 bases at V and 10 bases at J, with 11 bases in the middle. Germline V gene sequence: CDR1 MNHEY, CDR2 SVGAGI. The CDR3 reads CASSYVGSPYTF. CDR3 in DNA: TGTGCCAGCAGTTACGTCGGTAGTCCCTACACCTTC.

A note on this clone: This same CDR3 is encoded by further DNA sequences in the sample. V and J are TRBV6-5 and TRBJ1-5; TRBD1 aligns across 9 bases. The V gene's germline CDR1 is MNHEY and CDR2 SVGAGI. The CDR3 runs to 15 residues. With V trimmed by 0 bases and J by 4 bases, 1 base remained unmatched. The CDR3 reads CASSYSGTGNQPQHF. In DNA form, the CDR3 reads TGTGCCAGCAGTTACTCCGGGACAGGGAATCAGCCCCAGCATTTT.

About this clone itself: This sample includes further DNA sequences coding for the same CDR3. J is TRBJ2-7 and V is TRBV5-1; TRBD2 agrees at 10 bases. The CDR3 has 14 residues. V shed 5 bases, J shed 7 bases, and the junction held 9 bases outside the gene matches. Germline CDR1 SGHRS, CDR2 YFSETQ. DNA of the CDR3: TGCGCCAGCAGTGCTCTAGCGGGAGCGGCGGAGCAGTACTTC. Amino acids: CASSALAGAAEQYF. Together with reference TRBV5-1 and TRBJ2-7, the CDR3 gives the full variable domain: KAGVTQTPRYLIKTRGQQVTLSCSPISGHRSVSWYQQTPGQGLQFLFEYFSETQRNKGNFPGRFSGRQFSNSRSEMNVSTLELGDSALYLCASSALAGAAEQYFGPGTRLTVT.

This clone was recorded a few times. The chain joins TRBV29-1 to TRBJ1-2, with D hard to call. The CDR3 spans 11 residues. Trimming took 7 bases from V and 6 from J, leaving 12 bases between them. Germline-derived CDR1 and CDR2 are SQVTM and ANQGSEA. In DNA, the CDR3 is TGCAGCGCCGGAGGAGGCGATGGCTACACCTTC. This sequence encodes CSAGGGDGYTF. The full variable domain, rest sourced from reference TRBV29-1 and TRBJ1-2, is SAVISQKPSRDICQRGTSLTIQCQVDSQVTMMFWYRQQPGQSLTLIATANQGSEATYESGFVIDKFPISRPNLTFSTLTVSNMSPEDSSIYLCSAGGGDGYTFGSGTRLTVV.

The chain links TRBV5-4 to TRBJ2-7; D is undetermined. Germline CDR1 and CDR2: SGHNT and YYREEE (reference sequence). Between the trimmed V and J ends, which lost 3 bases and 3 bases, there was a span of 10 bases. CDR3 length: 13 amino acids. This CDR3 reads CASSYDYSYEQYF. Written as DNA, the CDR3 is TGTGCCAGCAGCTACGATTACAGCTACGAGCAGTACTTC.

This chain connects TRBV6-5 to TRBJ2-1, with 14 bases identical to TRBD2. V lost 6 bases, J lost 10 bases, and 5 bases stayed unmatched. CDR1 MNHEY and CDR2 SVGAGI come from the germline V gene. The CDR3 runs 14 residues. The CDR3 protein is CASSRGLAGGEQFF. CDR3 coding DNA: TGTGCCAGCAGCCGCGGACTAGCGGGAGGCGAGCAGTTCTTC.

V is TRBV28 and J is TRBJ2-7, with D possibly TRBD2 on 5 matching bases. This CDR3 has 14 amino acids. Trimming left V 4 bases short and J 4 bases short, with 14 bases between. Germline lookup yields CDR1 MDHEN and CDR2 SYDVKM. CDR3 protein: CASSSSGFYYEQYF. CDR3 nucleotide sequence: TGTGCCAGCAGTTCATCGGGATTTTATTACGAGCAGTACTTC.

The rearrangement links TRBV27 to TRBJ2-3, with TRBD1 as a possible D gene (6 bases). The CDR3 totals 17 residues. Germline CDR1 MNHEY, CDR2 SMNVEV (reference sequence). V lost 2 bases and J lost 5, with 20 bases in between. CDR3 DNA: TGTGCCAGCAGTTTAACTGGGACAAATACCCCCATAGATACGCAGTATTTT. It yields the protein CASSLTGTNTPIDTQYF.

On this clone: Other DNA variants within this sample encode the same CDR3. The chain has TRBV27 and TRBJ1-1, with 8 bases matching TRBD1. Germline V gene lookup returns CDR1 MNHEY and CDR2 SMNVEV (reference sequence). CDR3 length: 14 amino acids. The trim removed 4 bases at V and 2 bases at J, leaving 3 bases unmatched. Here the CDR3 reads CASSWDRLNTEAFF. As DNA, the CDR3 is TGTGCCAGCAGTTGGGACAGGCTAAACACTGAAGCTTTCTTT.

The rearrangement links TRBV7-2 to TRBJ2-3; 11 bases line up with TRBD2. The CDR3 is 18 residues long. Germline V gene data show CDR1 as SGHTA and CDR2 as FQGNSA. J lost 1 base, V lost 1 base, and 7 bases had no gene match. CDR3 in DNA: TGTGCCAGCAGCTTAGAGCTAGCGGGAGGTGAGGGCACAGATACGCAGTATTTT. It yields the protein CASSLELAGGEGTDTQYF.

This clone was seen only a few times. The V and J genes are TRBV28 and TRBJ1-2; perhaps TRBD1 as D (5 bases). Trimming stripped 5 bases from V and 5 bases from J, with 18 bases between. CDR3 length: 15 amino acids. CDR1 is MDHEN and CDR2 is SYDVKM in the germline V gene. The CDR3 is CASSPYSAGGYGYTF. DNA of the CDR3: TGTGCCAGCAGTCCTTACTCTGCGGGGGGATATGGCTACACCTTC.

The genes are TRBV27 and TRBJ1-1; D remains unclear. In germline, CDR1 is MNHEY, CDR2 SMNVEV (reference sequence). Trimming removed 5 bases from V and 5 bases from J, with 12 bases in between. This CDR3 spans 13 amino acids. The CDR3 DNA reads TGTGCCAGCAGTCCGCTAGTATGGACTGAAGCTTTCTTT. The encoded protein is CASSPLVWTEAFF.

This chain connects TRBV5-4 to TRBJ2-4, with 8 positions matching TRBD2. The CDR3 covers 17 residues. Trimming at V came to 4 bases and at J to 0 bases, leaving 9 bases not matched to a gene. Germline assignment: CDR1 SGHNT and CDR2 YYREEE (reference sequence). CDR3 protein: CASSNIGGGLAKNIQYF. The DNA for the CDR3 is TGTGCCAGCAGCAATATCGGGGGGGGACTAGCCAAAAACATTCAGTACTTC.

The V call is TRBV27, the J call TRBJ2-3, with D perhaps matching TRBD2 (5 bases). The CDR3 has 14 amino acids. Germline CDR1 and CDR2: MNHEY and SMNVEV (reference sequence). V was trimmed by 4 bases and J by 0 bases, leaving 8 bases between them. The CDR3 nucleotides are TGTGCCAGCAGTTCCAGACTAAGCACAGATACGCAGTATTTT. Protein: CASSSRLSTDTQYF.